One and the same sample provided the 31 T cell receptor beta chains below, sequenced in a study of memory CD4+ T cells and cytomegalovirus serostatus (dated by TCRdb to between 2018 and 2021). A FACSAria II was used to sort memory CD4+ T cells, defined as single viable CD3+CD4+CD8-CD45RO+ cells. Libraries were built with the immunoSEQ multiplex PCR assay. Imported from immuneACCESS, the table was reduced by TCRdb to in-frame sequences with V and J called. These copies leave out some clones; in studies compared against another copy, an unresolved V gene accounts for under half, and the cause of the remainder is not known. A total of 40,000 to 45,000 clones appear in this sample, roughly three quarters of them only once. Roughly 0.87% of the sample is held by the ten biggest clonotypes. Sequenced input: memory CD4+ T cells from blood. The receptors shown here come from an adult in good health and CMV-seronegative.

The genes are TRBV7-3 and TRBJ2-7; 9 bases map to TRBD2. The CDR3 consists of 15 residues. J was trimmed by 4 bases and V by 5 bases; bases with no gene match: 9. CDR1 and CDR2 (germline): SGHTA, FQGTGA. The CDR3 spells CASSVQAGGLYEQYF. The CDR3 DNA is TGTGCCAGCAGCGTACAAGCGGGGGGTTTGTACGAGCAGTACTTC.

This chain uses TRBV4-1 with TRBJ2-4; TRBD2 matches 8 bases. The V and J ends lost 1 base and 0 bases, in that order; junction bases with no gene match: 8. The CDR3 has 18 residues. Germline CDR1 MGHRA, CDR2 YSYEKL. CDR3 sequence reads: CASSQGLERGLAKNIQYF. CDR3 coding DNA: TGCGCCAGCAGCCAAGGGCTGGAGCGGGGGCTAGCCAAAAACATTCAGTACTTC.

V is TRBV19 and J is TRBJ1-5; 7 positions match TRBD1. CDR3 length equals 16 residues. Germline CDR1 and CDR2: LNHDA and SQIVND (reference sequence). J gave up 6 bases and V 5 bases, and 13 bases lay outside the gene matches. CDR3 residues: CASSLSLGTVRQPQHF. As DNA, the CDR3 is TGTGCCAGTAGTCTCTCCCTCGGGACAGTCCGTCAGCCCCAGCATTTT.

The chain links TRBV5-5 to TRBJ1-1, with D unclear. The CDR3 has 15 amino acids. Trimming took off 4 bases at V and 6 bases at J, with 19 bases between the two ends. The germline CDR1 and CDR2 sequences are SGHKS and YYEKEE (reference sequence). The CDR3 is CASSVRTSTDAEAFF. The CDR3 DNA follows: TGTGCCAGCAGCGTTCGGACTTCTACGGACGCTGAAGCTTTCTTT.

This clone was detected once. The genes are TRBV28 and TRBJ1-3; the D is unclear. This CDR3 has 14 residues. Trimming stripped 3 bases from V and 2 bases from J, with 8 bases between. Germline loops: CDR1 MDHEN, CDR2 SYDVKM. CDR3 sequence (DNA): TGTGCCAGCAGTTTTTTAGGGACTGGAAACACCATATATTTT. This sequence encodes CASSFLGTGNTIYF.

The V call is TRBV18, the J call TRBJ1-4, with a weak D call TRBD1 (5 bases). Germline V lookup: CDR1 KGHSH, CDR2 LQKENI. CDR3 length equals 18 residues. V was trimmed by 3 bases and J by 6 bases, leaving 23 bases between them. Written as DNA, the CDR3 is TGTGCCAGCTCACCTGCCCAGCTTCAAGGGGTTGGTGATGAAAAACTGTTTTTT. Protein: CASSPAQLQGVGDEKLFF.

In DNA form, the CDR3 reads TGTGCCAGTAGTCCGGGGCTGGGCAATCAGCCCCAGCATTTT. It encodes CASSPGLGNQPQHF. The chain recombines TRBV19 with TRBJ1-5, with D tentatively TRBD1 (5 bases). The V gene's germline CDR1 is LNHDA and CDR2 SQIVND (reference sequence). Trimming removed 5 bases from V and 2 bases from J, with 10 bases in between. This CDR3 comprises 14 residues.

The rearrangement uses TRBV30 and TRBJ1-6; D is undetermined. Looked up from germline, CDR1 is GTSNPN and CDR2 is SVGIG (reference sequence). The CDR3 spans 14 residues. V was trimmed by 1 base and J by 4 bases, leaving 8 bases between them. CDR3 DNA sequence: TGTGCCTGGAGTGGAGTGACTTATAATTCACCCCTCCACTTT. Encoded protein: CAWSGVTYNSPLHF.

V usage is TRBV30 and J usage is TRBJ2-7, with D perhaps matching TRBD1 (6 bases). Germline assignment: CDR1 GTSNPN and CDR2 SVGIG (reference sequence). V lost 2 bases to trimming and J lost 2 bases, with 16 bases between them. The CDR3 extends over 15 amino acids. Written as DNA, the CDR3 is TGTGCCTGGAGTCGGACCGGGACATGGGCCTACGAGCAGTACTTC. Amino acids: CAWSRTGTWAYEQYF. Together with reference TRBV30 and TRBJ2-7, the CDR3 gives the full variable domain: SQTIHQWPATLVQPVGSPLSLECTVEGTSNPNLYWYRQAAGRGLQLLFYSVGIGQISSEVPQNLSASRPQDRQFILSSKKLLLSDSGFYLCAWSRTGTWAYEQYFGPGTRLTVT.

The V and J genes are TRBV2 and TRBJ1-2; 8 nucleotides agree with TRBD1. Germline CDR1 is SNHLY and CDR2 is FYNNEI. This CDR3 is built from 13 residues. J lost 4 bases, V lost 8 bases, and 6 bases had no gene match. The CDR3 nucleotides are TGTGCCAGCGACAGGGGCCTCGTCTATGGCTACACCTTC. This codes for CASDRGLVYGYTF.

Here the CDR3 DNA reads TGTGCCAGCAGTTCCGGGACAGGGAGGAACAATGAGCAGTTCTTC. It encodes CASSSGTGRNNEQFF. This chain uses TRBV11-2 with TRBJ2-1, with TRBD1 matching over 9 bases. With 6 bases clipped from V and 5 bases from J, the junction kept 8 bases outside the gene matches. This CDR3 contains 15 residues. The germline CDR1 and CDR2 sequences are SGHAT and FQNNGV. Drawing the rest from reference TRBV11-2 and TRBJ2-1, the complete variable domain is EAGVAQSPRYKIIEKRQSVAFWCNPISGHATLYWYQQILGQGPKLLIQFQNNGVVDDSQLPKDRFSAERLKGVDSTLKIQPAKLEDSAVYLCASSSGTGRNNEQFFGPGTRLTVL.

This rearrangement joins TRBV5-6 to TRBJ1-1, with 8 positions matching TRBD1. CDR1 is SGHDT, CDR2 YYEEEE, per germline. With 1 base clipped from V and 4 bases from J, the junction kept 9 bases outside the gene matches. The CDR3 has 16 residues. CDR3 DNA sequence: TGTGCCAGCAGCTTGCCCCCACAGGGGGTCAGCACTGAAGCTTTCTTT. Translating it yields CASSLPPQGVSTEAFF.

The chain couples TRBV7-2 to TRBJ2-7; TRBD1 aligns across 10 bases. After removal of 4 bases from V and 0 bases from J, the junction contained 3 bases not matched to a gene. The germline V gene has CDR1 SGHTA and CDR2 FQGNSA. The CDR3 covers 15 residues. CDR3 amino acids: CASSSGQGNSYEQYF. CDR3 bases: TGTGCCAGCAGCTCGGGACAGGGGAACTCCTACGAGCAGTACTTC.

This clone was counted only a few times. The chain uses TRBV5-1 and TRBJ2-3, with D perhaps assigned TRBD1 or TRBD2 (6 bases each). Germline lookup yields CDR1 SGHRS and CDR2 YFSETQ. Trimming cost V 3 bases and J 4 bases, with 15 bases left between them. CDR3 size: 15 residues. The CDR3 DNA follows: TGCGCCAGCAGCTCCCCGGTGGGGGGCCCAGATACGCAGTATTTT. Translation gives CASSSPVGGPDTQYF. Drawing the rest from reference TRBV5-1 and TRBJ2-3, the complete variable domain is KAGVTQTPRYLIKTRGQQVTLSCSPISGHRSVSWYQQTPGQGLQFLFEYFSETQRNKGNFPGRFSGRQFSNSRSEMNVSTLELGDSALYLCASSSPVGGPDTQYFGPGTRLTVL.

This clone occurred a few times. The V call is TRBV27, the J call TRBJ1-5; 7 nucleotides align to TRBD1. The CDR3 sequence is 13 residues long. V was pared by 6 bases and J by 7 bases, with 6 bases of the junction left unmatched. Looked up from germline, CDR1 is MNHEY and CDR2 is SMNVEV (reference sequence). This CDR3 is CASSTTGWQPQHF. The DNA for the CDR3 is TGTGCCAGCAGCACGACAGGGTGGCAGCCCCAGCATTTT.

The chain employs TRBV4-2 and TRBJ1-6; no definite D call. The CDR3 runs 16 residues. CDR1 and CDR2 (germline): LGHNA, YNFKEQ. V lost 1 base to trimming and J lost 10 bases, with 17 bases between them. The CDR3 DNA is TGTGCCAGCAGCCAAGTGGACCCAAGGGCGGAATCACCCCTCCACTTT. This encodes CASSQVDPRAESPLHF.

The chain joins TRBV9 to TRBJ2-1; 8 bases are shared with TRBD1. Germline values: CDR1 SGDLS, CDR2 YYNGEE. The ends lost 4 bases at V and 2 bases at J; junction bases unmatched: 8. This CDR3 is built from 16 residues. CDR3 sequence: CASSQSGGRTYNEQFF. In DNA form, the CDR3 reads TGTGCCAGCAGCCAATCAGGGGGCAGGACCTACAATGAGCAGTTCTTC.

V and J are TRBV7-8 and TRBJ1-5; 8 bases map to TRBD1. The V gene's germline CDR1 is SGHVS and CDR2 FQNEAQ. V gave up 6 bases and J gave up 5 bases; unmatched junction bases: 6. The CDR3 sequence is 14 residues long. The CDR3 coding sequence is TGTGCCAGCAGTCTCCAGGGGGCGGATCAGCCCCAGCATTTT. This encodes CASSLQGADQPQHF.

Note on this clone: Other DNA sequences in the sample encode the same CDR3. The V gene is TRBV7-9, the J gene TRBJ1-1; D gene unclear. Trimming pared 2 bases from V and 1 base from J, leaving 8 bases between. The CDR3 covers 14 residues. CDR1 and CDR2 (germline): SEHNR, FQNEAQ (reference sequence). CDR3 amino acids: CASSLQAGNTEAFF. CDR3 coding DNA: TGTGCCAGCAGCTTACAGGCGGGGAACACTGAAGCTTTCTTT.

The gene calls are TRBV6-5 and TRBJ1-2; D may be TRBD1 (6 bases). Germline CDR1 MNHEY, CDR2 SVGAGI. The V end was cut by 3 bases, the J end by 4 bases, with 15 bases between. The CDR3 has 15 amino acids. Here the CDR3 DNA reads TGTGCCAGCAGTTATGGGGGGGCCACTCTCTATGGCTACACCTTC. Residues: CASSYGGATLYGYTF.

CDR3 sequence reads: CASSRTTAFYGYTF. In nucleotides, the CDR3 is TGTGCCAGCAGTAGAACGACAGCATTCTATGGCTACACCTTC. V is TRBV6-5 and J is TRBJ1-2; D might be TRBD1 (5 bases). The CDR3 contains 14 residues. The V gene's germline CDR1 is MNHEY and CDR2 SVGAGI. Between the trimmed V and J ends, which lost 5 bases and 4 bases, there was a span of 14 bases.

This chain links TRBV29-1 with TRBJ1-1, with 7 bases that match TRBD1. The germline V gene encodes CDR1 SQVTM and CDR2 ANQGSEA. The CDR3 runs 13 residues. V dropped 7 bases and J dropped 0; count of bases not matched to a gene: 5. The CDR3, as DNA: TGCAGCGCCCGACAGGGACTGAACACTGAAGCTTTCTTT. It specifies CSARQGLNTEAFF.

The chain is built from TRBV4-3 and TRBJ2-7; 7 positions match TRBD1. J was trimmed by 0 bases and V by 2 bases; bases with no gene match: 7. The CDR3 loop spans 16 amino acids. Per the germline V gene, CDR1 is LGHNA and CDR2 is YSLEER. The CDR3 DNA follows: TGCGCCAGCAGCCAAAGACAGGGATTTAGCTCCTACGAGCAGTACTTC. It translates to CASSQRQGFSSYEQYF.

This clone was seen just once. V gene TRBV29-1 combines with J gene TRBJ2-1; 9 bases match TRBD1. V gave up 8 bases and J gave up 9 bases; unmatched junction bases: 14. Germline lookup yields CDR1 SQVTM and CDR2 ANQGSEA. The CDR3 length is 14 residues. In DNA form, the CDR3 reads TGCAGCCTTAGGACAGGGGTGACGATGGGTGAGCAGTTCTTC. It codes for CSLRTGVTMGEQFF.

Regarding this clone: The sample has other DNA sequences that encode this CDR3 too. The CDR3 nucleotides read TGTGCCAGCAGCTTGGGACAGCGTGGATCCTACGAGCAGTACTTC. Its translation: CASSLGQRGSYEQYF. The rearrangement uses TRBV5-4 and TRBJ2-7, with D perhaps TRBD1 (5 bases). The CDR3 has 15 amino acids. Trimming took 0 bases from V and 1 from J, leaving 11 bases between them. CDR1 and CDR2 (germline): SGHNT, YYREEE (reference sequence).

The chain has TRBV13 and TRBJ2-3; tentative D call: TRBD2 (7 bases). With 5 bases removed from V and 3 bases from J, the gap between germline ends came to 15 bases. This CDR3 is 15 amino acids long. Germline assignment: CDR1 PRHDT and CDR2 FYEKMQ (reference sequence). The CDR3, as DNA: TGTGCCAGCAGCCCCTGGGGGGGCAGGACAGATACGCAGTATTTT. Its protein is CASSPWGGRTDTQYF.

The chain joins TRBV5-1 to TRBJ1-4, with a weak D call TRBD1 (5 bases). Trimming stripped 3 bases from V and 2 bases from J, with 11 bases between. Per the germline V gene, CDR1 is SGHRS and CDR2 is YFSETQ. CDR3 size: 15 residues. CDR3 loop: CASSSGTSTNEKLFF. DNA for the CDR3: TGCGCCAGCAGCTCGGGGACTTCCACTAATGAAAAACTGTTTTTT.

The rearrangement uses TRBV6-5 and TRBJ1-3, with unresolved D. Trimming left V 6 bases short and J 0 bases short, with 9 bases between. The CDR3 is 14 amino acids. Germline V gene sequence: CDR1 MNHEY, CDR2 SVGAGI. DNA of the CDR3: TGTGCCAGCAGGAGGGAAGTCTCTGGAAACACCATATATTTT. It codes for CASRREVSGNTIYF.

To note about this clone: Germline is not matched at one junction end, which may reflect a read error. The chain employs TRBV6-4 and TRBJ2-7; D tentatively fits TRBD1 or TRBD2 (5 bases each). The CDR3 extends over 12 amino acids. Germline values: CDR1 MRHNA, CDR2 SNTAGT. In DNA, the CDR3 is TGTGCCAGCCAGGAAGCCACCCCCCGAGGGGATTTC. Translating it yields CASQEATPRGDF.

This chain uses TRBV5-5 with TRBJ2-5; 9 bases match TRBD2. The J segment lost 4 bases and the V segment lost 2 bases, leaving 9 bases of the junction unmatched. CDR3 length: 16 amino acids. CDR1 and CDR2 from the germline V gene are SGHKS and YYEKEE (reference sequence). In DNA form, the CDR3 reads TGTGCCAGCAGCTTTCCGTCGGGACTAGCTGTAGAGACCCAGTACTTC. It yields the protein CASSFPSGLAVETQYF. Supplemented by reference TRBV5-5 and TRBJ2-5, the full variable domain reads DAGVTQSPTHLIKTRGQQVTLRCSPISGHKSVSWYQQVLGQGPQFIFQYYEKEERGRGNFPDRFSARQFPNYSSELNVNALLLGDSALYLCASSFPSGLAVETQYFGPGTRLLVL.

The CDR3 coding sequence is TGCAGTGCTAGGGGCGATGAGCAGTTCTTC. The encoded protein is CSARGDEQFF. The V call is TRBV20-1, the J call TRBJ2-1, with D unresolved. CDR3 length: 10 residues. Deletions cut 3 bases from V and 8 bases from J, with 5 bases between. Germline V gene data show CDR1 as DFQATT and CDR2 as SNEGSKA (reference sequence).